The source of this T cell receptor beta chain is a study of T cell repertoires in cytomegalovirus infection. About the research overall: CMV infection together with matching HLA type was indicated by public TCR beta signatures. Findings and caveats of the study: HLA-C-restricted CMV-specific TCR beta clonotypes prevailed in the ex vivo response. Summed frequency of shared TCR beta families picked out CMV carriers who also had the relevant HLA.

This clonotype showed up many times. The antigen is not known. Trimming cost V 1 base and J 4 bases, with 10 bases left between them. Germline CDR1 MGHRA, CDR2 YSYEKL. This CDR3 comprises 15 residues. TCRdb reanalysed the reads using MiXCR and keeps one entry per CDR3 protein. The sample gives hundreds of thousands of distinct CDR3 sequences, 15% to 20% of which show up once; more than 10% is in the top ten. Sequenced material: PBMCs. This chain connects TRBV4-1 to TRBJ1-4; a possible D gene is TRBD1 (5 bases). The TCR comes from a human donor in good health (CMV status not recorded). Some clones in this sample may be carry-over from other donors' samples. In DNA, the CDR3 is TGCGCCAGCAGCCAAGTGGGACTGCTTAATGAAAAACTGTTTTTT. Its translation: CASSQVGLLNEKLFF.